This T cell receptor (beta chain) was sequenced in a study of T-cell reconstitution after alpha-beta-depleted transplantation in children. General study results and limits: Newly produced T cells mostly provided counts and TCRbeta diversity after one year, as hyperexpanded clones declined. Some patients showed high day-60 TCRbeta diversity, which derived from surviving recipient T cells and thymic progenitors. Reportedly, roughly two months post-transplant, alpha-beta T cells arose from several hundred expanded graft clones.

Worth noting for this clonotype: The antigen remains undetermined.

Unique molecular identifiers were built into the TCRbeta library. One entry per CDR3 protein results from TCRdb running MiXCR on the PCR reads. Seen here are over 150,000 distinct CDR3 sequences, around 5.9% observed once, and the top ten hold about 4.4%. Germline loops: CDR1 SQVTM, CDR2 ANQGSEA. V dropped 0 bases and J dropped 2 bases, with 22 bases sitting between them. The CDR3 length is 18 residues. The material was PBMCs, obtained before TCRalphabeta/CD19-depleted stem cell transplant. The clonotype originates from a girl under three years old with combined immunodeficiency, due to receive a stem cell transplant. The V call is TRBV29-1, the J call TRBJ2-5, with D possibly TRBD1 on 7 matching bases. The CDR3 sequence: CSVEDPEGAFSHQETQYF. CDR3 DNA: TGCAGCGTTGAAGATCCGGAGGGGGCCTTTAGCCATCAAGAGACCCAGTACTTC.